This TCR beta chain came from a study of cytomegalovirus exposure and HLA in healthy donors. V dropped 3 bases and J dropped 6 bases, with 13 bases sitting between them. The CDR3 runs 13 residues. Germline CDR1 reads SGDLS; CDR2 reads YYNGEE. Study-wide results and caveats: TCR sequences were mostly rare, though some public TCRs occurred in many donors. Looking again later, the authors saw that most CMV-associated TCR beta chains seemed HLA-restricted. In vitro, a few CMV-associated chains proved specific for CMV antigens.

60 Vbeta and 13 Jbeta primers were used in PCR. Sequencing was performed with immunoSEQ multiplex PCR; in TCRdb, only in-frame clones are kept and a portion is missing. Of 82,000 or so clones in the sample, about 9.5% are singletons; the top ten hold almost 25%. Worth noting for this clone: Its antigen is still unknown.

The specimen sequenced was PBMCs. The receptor was isolated from a man in his 60s in good health and CMV-seropositive. This chain joins TRBV9 and TRBJ2-7; D remains unclear. The CDR3 loop is CASSASLSGEQYF. The CDR3 coding sequence is TGTGCCAGCAGCGCCTCTTTATCCGGCGAGCAGTACTTC.